The clone carrying this T cell receptor (beta chain) was detected only a few times. Germline loops: CDR1 GTSNPN, CDR2 SVGIG (reference sequence). V lost 1 base to trimming and J lost 6 bases; unmatched junction nucleotides: 10. The CDR3 totals 15 residues. In the authors' methods: By means of reference gene primer amplification, nucleated cell counts were estimated. Only in-frame clones appear in the TCRdb table, and some are missing; sequencing was by immunoSEQ multiplex PCR. V and J calls and clone size are given by that table; D and trimming were obtained from the DNA. The data contain fewer than 350,000 clones, around 91% of them singletons. The record originates from a study of blood T cell repertoires in COVID-19. Study in general: Donors in the United States, Italy and Spain gave samples during acute or convalescent COVID-19. PBMCs, B-cell-depleted T cells, or T cells provided the cDNA or gDNA that made up the material.

The J gene is TRBJ2-7, the V gene TRBV30; 9 bases map to TRBD2. The TCR originated in a woman aged 18-29 years with acute COVID-19. Sequenced material: PBMCs or T cells enriched from blood (not recorded which). The CDR3 nucleotides are TGTGCCTGGAGTGGACCCTCGGGACTAGCTCCCGAGCAGTACTTC. Translation: CAWSGPSGLAPEQYF.